What follows are 26 T cell receptor beta chains derived from one specimen sequenced in a study of memory CD8 T cells in hepatitis C reinfection. Only in-frame clones appear in the TCRdb table, and some are missing; sequencing was by immunoSEQ multiplex PCR. The sample lists 46,000 or so clones, about 91% occurring once. Regarding time point: late/post reinfection, 12 to 24 weeks after detection. TCR sequencing was done directly ex vivo on sorted cells, without expansion in vitro. Sequencing was carried out using naive CD8+ T cells sorted from blood. These receptors all stem from a man aged 18 to 29 with hepatitis C virus infection.

The chain links TRBV7-9 to TRBJ1-1; the match to TRBD1 covers 8 bases. Germline values: CDR1 SEHNR, CDR2 FQNEAQ (reference sequence). The CDR3 covers 13 residues. V lost 0 bases to trimming and J lost 11 bases; unmatched junction nucleotides: 5. The CDR3 nucleotides are TGTGCCAGCAGCTTAGCTACAGGGGGTCCGGCTTTCTTT. Translating it yields CASSLATGGPAFF.

The chain is built from TRBV5-1 and TRBJ2-7, with 7 bases that match TRBD1. CDR1 and CDR2 from the germline V gene are SGHRS and YFSETQ. The CDR3 length is 14 residues. With 4 bases clipped from V and 5 bases from J, the junction kept 9 bases outside the gene matches. CDR3 sequence reads: CASSPEDRIHEQYF. CDR3 DNA: TGCGCCAGCAGCCCAGAGGACAGGATACACGAGCAGTACTTC.

The rearrangement links TRBV2 to TRBJ2-7; a weak D match, TRBD1 (6 bases). V lost 7 bases and J 0 bases, leaving 10 bases between the germline ends. Germline assignment: CDR1 SNHLY and CDR2 FYNNEI. The CDR3 has 13 residues. CDR3 in DNA: TGTGCCAGCAAACAGGGAAACTCCTACGAGCAGTACTTC. Its translation is CASKQGNSYEQYF.

V gene TRBV5-6 combines with J gene TRBJ1-1; 10 positions match TRBD1. The CDR3 totals 17 residues. With 2 bases clipped from V and 6 bases from J, the junction kept 13 bases outside the gene matches. Germline V gene sequence: CDR1 SGHDT, CDR2 YYEEEE. The CDR3 sequence is CASSLQFPGQGFAEAFF. The CDR3 region has the DNA TGTGCCAGCAGCTTACAATTCCCGGGACAGGGGTTCGCTGAAGCTTTCTTT.

The CDR3 nucleotides read TGTGCCAGTAGAACCGGGCAGGGCATCTACAATGAGCAGTTCTTC. Protein product: CASRTGQGIYNEQFF. The chain links TRBV19 to TRBJ2-1; D is possibly TRBD1 (5 bases). Germline-derived CDR1 and CDR2 are LNHDA and SQIVND (reference sequence). The CDR3 sequence is 15 residues long. Trimming left V 6 bases short and J 3 bases short, with 15 bases between. The entire variable domain, with the rest obtained from reference TRBV19 and TRBJ2-1, is as follows: DGGITQSPKYLFRKEGQNVTLSCEQNLNHDAMYWYRQDPGQGLRLIYYSQIVNDFQKGDIAEGYSVSREKKESFPLTVTSAQKNPTAFYLCASRTGQGIYNEQFFGPGTRLTVL.

This clone was seen just once. This chain joins TRBV29-1 and TRBJ2-3; 12 bases match TRBD2. CDR3 length: 15 amino acids. Germline values: CDR1 SQVTM, CDR2 ANQGSEA. V shed 5 bases and J 8 bases; nucleotides not matched to a gene: 11. The CDR3 here is CSVNGASGGAATQYF. The CDR3 DNA reads TGCAGCGTTAATGGGGCTAGCGGGGGGGCAGCTACGCAGTATTTT.

V usage is TRBV29-1 and J usage is TRBJ1-3; perhaps TRBD1 as D (6 bases). Germline CDR1 reads SQVTM; CDR2 reads ANQGSEA. The V gene lost 5 bases and the J gene lost 0 bases, with 11 bases spanning the gap. This CDR3 comprises 14 residues. The CDR3 spells CSVSGESSGNTIYF. As DNA, the CDR3 is TGCAGCGTTTCAGGGGAAAGCTCTGGAAACACCATATATTTT.

In this sample, this clone turned up a few times. The chain links TRBV13 to TRBJ2-2; D not resolved. Germline CDR1 PRHDT, CDR2 FYEKMQ (reference sequence). V shed 5 bases and J shed 3 bases, with 4 bases lying between them. The CDR3 spans 12 residues. The CDR3 DNA sequence: TGTGCCAGCAGCCCCTACACCGGGGAGCTGTTTTTT. Translating it yields CASSPYTGELFF. The full variable domain, in which reference TRBV13 and TRBJ2-2 provide the parts outside the CDR3, is AAGVIQSPRHLIKEKRETATLKCYPIPRHDTVYWYQQGPGQDPQFLISFYEKMQSDKGSIPDRFSAQQFSDYHSELNMSSLELGDSALYFCASSPYTGELFFGEGSRLTVL.

The J gene is TRBJ2-1, the V gene TRBV19; TRBD1 aligns across 10 bases. CDR3 length: 14 amino acids. The ends lost 6 bases at V and 4 bases at J; junction bases unmatched: 3. CDR1 is LNHDA, CDR2 SQIVND, per germline (reference sequence). The CDR3 protein is CASRGQGEYNEQFF. The DNA for the CDR3 is TGTGCCAGTAGAGGACAGGGGGAATACAATGAGCAGTTCTTC.

This clone was recorded a few times. V and J are TRBV5-1 and TRBJ1-1; D is possibly TRBD1 (5 bases). This CDR3 comprises 13 residues. The V end lost 0 bases, the J end lost 4 bases, and 7 bases lay between the germline ends. Germline V gene lookup returns CDR1 SGHRS and CDR2 YFSETQ. The CDR3 is CASSLGGGTEAFF. The CDR3, as DNA: TGCGCCAGCAGCTTGGGCGGGGGCACTGAAGCTTTCTTT.

This rearrangement joins TRBV2 to TRBJ1-3, with D perhaps TRBD1 (5 bases). The V and J ends lost 6 bases and 0 bases respectively, with 15 bases between them. Germline lookup yields CDR1 SNHLY and CDR2 FYNNEI. The CDR3 loop spans 16 amino acids. The DNA of the CDR3 is TGTGCCAGCAGCCCGAGATGGGACTACTCTGGAAACACCATATATTTT. The encoded protein is CASSPRWDYSGNTIYF.

Here the CDR3 reads CASTGGPQETQYF. The DNA for the CDR3 is TGTGCCAGTACAGGGGGCCCCCAAGAGACCCAGTACTTC. The rearrangement joins TRBV19 to TRBJ2-5, with 8 nucleotides matching TRBD1. The CDR3 is 13 residues long. Germline V gene data show CDR1 as LNHDA and CDR2 as SQIVND (reference sequence). V lost 7 bases to trimming and J lost 1 base; unmatched junction nucleotides: 2.

The rearrangement joins TRBV25-1 to TRBJ2-2; D is perhaps TRBD2 (6 bases). This CDR3 has 14 amino acids. The germline V gene has CDR1 MGHDK and CDR2 SYGVNS. V was clipped by 2 bases and J by 4 bases, with 8 bases between them. This CDR3 reads CASSELGGTGELFF. The CDR3 nucleotides read TGTGCCAGCAGTGAACTGGGGGGCACCGGGGAGCTGTTTTTT.

V usage is TRBV5-1 and J usage is TRBJ2-1, with 13 bases matching TRBD2. V dropped 3 bases and J dropped 7; count of bases not matched to a gene: 10. The CDR3 sequence is 17 residues long. The V gene's germline CDR1 is SGHRS and CDR2 YFSETQ. CDR3 bases: TGCGCCAGCAGCTCACTCTGGACTAGCGGGAGTAATAATGAGCAGTTCTTC. Protein product: CASSSLWTSGSNNEQFF. Looking up the rest from reference TRBV5-1 and TRBJ2-1 gives the full variable domain: KAGVTQTPRYLIKTRGQQVTLSCSPISGHRSVSWYQQTPGQGLQFLFEYFSETQRNKGNFPGRFSGRQFSNSRSEMNVSTLELGDSALYLCASSSLWTSGSNNEQFFGPGTRLTVL.

The chain joins TRBV28 to TRBJ2-7, with 11 bases fitting TRBD2. J was trimmed by 6 bases and V by 6 bases; bases with no gene match: 10. In germline, CDR1 is MDHEN, CDR2 SYDVKM. There are 15 residues in the CDR3. CDR3 bases: TGTGCCAGCAGCCCCGGGACTAGCGGAAATGGCGAGCAGTACTTC. Its protein product is CASSPGTSGNGEQYF.

DNA of the CDR3: TGTGCCAGCAGGGGGGGGACGGAGCAGTTCTTC. This codes for CASRGGTEQFF. The chain uses TRBV5-5 and TRBJ2-1; 7 nucleotides line up with TRBD2. V lost 5 bases, J lost 10 bases, and 3 bases stayed unmatched. This CDR3 contains 11 residues. The V gene's germline CDR1 is SGHKS and CDR2 YYEKEE (reference sequence).

This clone came up once. The genes are TRBV9 and TRBJ1-2; D is possibly TRBD1 (6 bases). The CDR3 consists of 16 residues. Germline V gene lookup returns CDR1 SGDLS and CDR2 YYNGEE. V shed 0 bases and J shed 4 bases, with 16 bases lying between them. The CDR3 sequence: CASSVGNRVRGYGYTF. In nucleotides, the CDR3 is TGTGCCAGCAGCGTAGGAAACAGGGTACGGGGCTATGGCTACACCTTC.

This sequence joins TRBV7-9 and TRBJ1-1, with TRBD1 matching 7 bases. The ends lost 4 bases at V and 2 bases at J; junction bases unmatched: 10. The CDR3 consists of 16 residues. Germline lookup yields CDR1 SEHNR and CDR2 FQNEAQ (reference sequence). The CDR3, as DNA: TGTGCCAGCAGCTATCGGCACGGACAGGATAACACTGAAGCTTTCTTT. Translation gives CASSYRHGQDNTEAFF.

The chain couples TRBV27 to TRBJ2-7; 7 nucleotides align to TRBD1. In germline, CDR1 is MNHEY, CDR2 SMNVEV (reference sequence). The trim removed 3 bases at V and 2 bases at J, leaving 7 bases unmatched. The CDR3 covers 15 residues. The CDR3 sequence: CASSFGQGVTYEQYF. Here the CDR3 DNA reads TGTGCCAGCAGTTTTGGGCAGGGGGTCACCTACGAGCAGTACTTC.

V and J are TRBV7-9 and TRBJ1-4; 9 nucleotides agree with TRBD1. Trimming cost V 3 bases and J 6 bases; bases outside gene matches: 2. This CDR3 spans 14 amino acids. Germline V lookup: CDR1 SEHNR, CDR2 FQNEAQ (reference sequence). CDR3 nucleotides: TGTGCCAGCAGCTTGGGACAGGGCTATGAAAAACTGTTTTTT. Translation: CASSLGQGYEKLFF. Drawing the rest from reference TRBV7-9 and TRBJ1-4, the complete variable domain is DTGVSQNPRHKITKRGQNVTFRCDPISEHNRLYWYRQTLGQGPEFLTYFQNEAQLEKSRLLSDRFSAERPKGSFSTLEIQRTEQGDSAMYLCASSLGQGYEKLFFGSGTQLSVL.

V and J are TRBV11-2 and TRBJ2-7; TRBD2 might be the D (6 bases). Trimming removed 3 bases from V and 2 bases from J, with 11 bases in between. The CDR3 is made up of 14 amino acids. Germline V gene lookup returns CDR1 SGHAT and CDR2 FQNNGV. CDR3 sequence reads: CASSLEGRTYEQYF. In nucleotides, the CDR3 is TGTGCCAGCAGCTTGGAGGGGAGGACCTACGAGCAGTACTTC.

V usage is TRBV19 and J usage is TRBJ1-5; D gene ambiguous. This CDR3 is 14 amino acids long. Per germline, CDR1 LNHDA and CDR2 SQIVND (reference sequence). The germline V and J ends were trimmed by 6 bases and 5 bases, with 14 bases remaining between them. In DNA form, the CDR3 reads TGTGCCAGTAGGCTTAACGTGAGGGATCAGCCCCAGCATTTT. Its protein product is CASRLNVRDQPQHF.

The rearrangement joins TRBV7-2 to TRBJ2-7; 7 nucleotides agree with TRBD1. Germline CDR1 is SGHTA and CDR2 is FQGNSA. J lost 1 base, V lost 7 bases, and 13 bases had no gene match. This CDR3 is 16 amino acids long. The CDR3 nucleotides are TGTGCCAGCAATCCTTTAACAGGGGTCTTTTCCTACGAGCAGTACGTC. Its protein is CASNPLTGVFSYEQYV.

The rearrangement joins TRBV27 to TRBJ1-1; TRBD1 is a possible D gene (5 bases). The CDR3 totals 13 residues. V gave up 6 bases and J gave up 2 bases, with 10 bases separating them. Per germline, CDR1 MNHEY and CDR2 SMNVEV (reference sequence). The CDR3 region is CASSLGHNTEAFF. CDR3 DNA: TGTGCCAGCAGCCTTGGACACAACACTGAAGCTTTCTTT.

The chain carries TRBV6-1 and TRBJ2-7; 8 bases fit TRBD2. The trim removed 4 bases at V and 0 bases at J, leaving 8 bases unmatched. CDR1 is MNHNS and CDR2 is SASEGT in the germline V gene. This CDR3 region has 16 residues. CDR3 sequence (DNA): TGTGCCAGCAGTGGGGGACTAGTGACTTTCTCCTACGAGCAGTACTTC. Protein sequence: CASSGGLVTFSYEQYF.

This rearrangement joins TRBV7-6 to TRBJ2-1, with 8 bases lining up with TRBD2. The CDR3 extends over 14 amino acids. Germline V lookup: CDR1 SGHVS, CDR2 FNYEAQ. The V segment lost 6 bases and the J segment 10 bases; nucleotides outside the gene matches: 11. The CDR3 sequence: CASSLGGGAGEQFF. CDR3 DNA: TGTGCCAGCAGTCTCGGGGGGGGAGCGGGCGAGCAGTTCTTC. The whole variable domain, filled in from reference TRBV7-6 and TRBJ2-1, reads GAGVSQSPRYKVTKRGQDVALRCDPISGHVSLYWYRQALGQGPEFLTYFNYEAQQDKSGLPNDRFSAERPEGSISTLTIQRTEQRDSAMYRCASSLGGGAGEQFFGPGTRLTVL.